This TCR beta chain was identified during a study of PD-1 blockade in classical Hodgkin lymphoma. Study findings and constraints: What caused the repertoire differences, perhaps disease activity or prior therapy, remains undefined. Before treatment, TCR diversity in newly diagnosed patients was reportedly lower than in healthy donors.

Turning to this clone: Antigen: not known.

The time point: newly diagnosed, previously untreated cHL patient sample. Untreated, newly diagnosed classical Hodgkin lymphoma PBMCs served for comparison. Trimming removed 6 bases from V and 6 bases from J, with 11 bases in between. The V gene's germline CDR1 is MDHEN and CDR2 SYDVKM. The CDR3 has 13 amino acids. The repertoire was sequenced with immunoSEQ multiplex PCR; TCRdb's copy has only in-frame clones and lacks some. Of about 25,000 clones in the sample, 94% were seen once. The chain joins TRBV28 to TRBJ2-2, with D unclear. The sequencing input was peripheral blood mononuclear cells (PBMCs). The TCR originated in a human donor with classical Hodgkin lymphoma. Written as DNA, the CDR3 is TGTGCCAGCAGGGCTCAGTGGGCCGGGGAGCTGTTTTTT. It yields the protein CASRAQWAGELFF.